These 8 T cell receptor beta chains came from one sample sequenced in a study of T cell responses to AZD1222 COVID-19 vaccine. Only in-frame clones appear in the TCRdb table, and some are missing; sequencing was by immunoSEQ multiplex PCR. The top ten clones hold about 2.5% of a sample with about 93,000 clones, approximately 90% of them seen once. Source: peripheral blood, taken 28 days after the second AZD1222 dose. Receptors were obtained from an adult who received the AZD1222 COVID-19 vaccine.

J is TRBJ1-1 and V is TRBV7-9, with D unresolved. The CDR3 has 13 amino acids. The ends were cut back, 8 bases at V and 2 bases at J, with 12 bases in the middle. Germline loops: CDR1 SEHNR, CDR2 FQNEAQ (reference sequence). The CDR3 is CASDLELNTEAFF. In DNA form, the CDR3 reads TGTGCCAGCGATCTGGAATTAAACACTGAAGCTTTCTTT.

J is TRBJ1-1 and V is TRBV18, with D uncertain. Trimming removed 1 base from V and 2 bases from J, with 8 bases in between. The germline V gene has CDR1 KGHSH and CDR2 LQKENI. CDR3 length: 14 residues. As DNA, the CDR3 is TGTGCCAGCTCACCACAGGATTTCAACACTGAAGCTTTCTTT. This gives the protein CASSPQDFNTEAFF.

This chain links TRBV7-9 with TRBJ2-5; TRBD2 agrees at 7 bases. The length of the CDR3 is 15 residues. The V gene end was trimmed by 0 bases and the J gene end by 5 bases; junction bases not matched to a gene: 6. CDR1 SEHNR and CDR2 FQNEAQ come from the germline V gene (reference sequence). As DNA, the CDR3 is TGTGCCAGCAGCTTAGCGCTCGGGGAGGGGGAGACCCAGTACTTC. Translation gives CASSLALGEGETQYF.

This rearrangement joins TRBV5-1 to TRBJ1-2; weak D call: TRBD1 (6 bases). The germline V gene encodes CDR1 SGHRS and CDR2 YFSETQ. The CDR3 loop spans 14 amino acids. Trimming pared 3 bases from V and 2 bases from J, leaving 11 bases between. CDR3 DNA: TGCGCCAGCAGCTCCTCGGACAGCAACTATGGCTACACCTTC. Its translation is CASSSSDSNYGYTF.

The J gene is TRBJ2-3, the V gene TRBV14, with 10 bases matching TRBD2. The CDR3 totals 17 residues. CDR1 and CDR2 (germline): SGHDN, FVKESK. Trimming at V came to 1 base and at J to 0 bases, leaving 4 bases not matched to a gene. CDR3 sequence (DNA): TGTGCCAGCAGCCAAGTCGGTAGCGGGAGGAGCACAGATACGCAGTATTTT. Protein sequence: CASSQVGSGRSTDTQYF.

The chain recombines TRBV13 with TRBJ1-5; 9 bases map to TRBD1. CDR3 length: 15 residues. V lost 5 bases, J lost 2 bases, and 4 bases stayed unmatched. The germline CDR1 and CDR2 sequences are PRHDT and FYEKMQ (reference sequence). The CDR3 DNA is TGTGCCAGCAGCCGCCGGGACAGGGGCAATCAGCCCCAGCATTTT. It specifies CASSRRDRGNQPQHF.

V is TRBV19 and J is TRBJ1-1; D ambiguous. V dropped 6 bases and J dropped 1 base, with 9 bases sitting between them. This CDR3 has 13 residues. Germline-derived CDR1 and CDR2 are LNHDA and SQIVND (reference sequence). The CDR3 sequence: CASSADSNTEAFF. Here the CDR3 DNA reads TGTGCCAGTAGCGCAGACTCGAACACTGAAGCTTTCTTT.

This chain connects TRBV19 to TRBJ2-7; 11 nucleotides agree with TRBD1. Germline assignment: CDR1 LNHDA and CDR2 SQIVND (reference sequence). V was clipped by 10 bases and J by 3 bases; unmatched bases: 8. The CDR3 is 14 residues long. Here the CDR3 DNA reads TGTGCCAAAAATTGGGACAGGGGGATCTACGAGCAGTACTTC. Protein product: CAKNWDRGIYEQYF.